What follows are 22 T cell receptor beta chains derived from one specimen sequenced in a study of a mutant IDH1 vaccine in newly diagnosed glioma. As to time point: baseline, week 1 (first vaccination visit). Documented treatment: pre-vaccination baseline after standard-of-care therapy. Sequencing used immunoSEQ multiplex PCR; TCRdb keeps in-frame clones, though not all of them. The sample carries about 16,000 clones, roughly 80% recorded once. The sequencing used PBMCs, collected from a glioma patient treated with radiotherapy, temozolomide or both. These receptor sequences come from a man between 35 and 55 years old with glioma.

This clone has just a few counts. The rearrangement joins TRBV5-4 to TRBJ1-1; 9 bases fit TRBD1. The CDR3 has 17 residues. V dropped 4 bases and J dropped 4; count of bases not matched to a gene: 14. CDR1 SGHNT and CDR2 YYREEE come from the germline V gene (reference sequence). The chain's CDR3 is CASSDARDRVRGTEAFF. Here the CDR3 DNA reads TGTGCCAGCAGCGACGCCCGGGACAGGGTGAGAGGCACTGAAGCTTTCTTT.

The chain has TRBV2 and TRBJ1-4; 10 bases match TRBD1. Germline-derived CDR1 and CDR2 are SNHLY and FYNNEI. This CDR3 has 14 residues. V gave up 6 bases and J gave up 5 bases; unmatched junction bases: 3. This CDR3 reads CASSPGQGNEKLFF. CDR3 in DNA: TGTGCCAGCAGCCCGGGACAGGGGAATGAAAAACTGTTTTTT.

The chain combines TRBV10-3 with TRBJ2-5, with D unclear. V lost 10 bases to trimming and J lost 2 bases, with 17 bases between them. This CDR3 region has 14 residues. Germline values: CDR1 ENHRY, CDR2 SYGVKD. The CDR3 region is CATSTAAQQETQYF. Written as DNA, the CDR3 is TGTGCCACCTCCACGGCGGCCCAGCAAGAGACCCAGTACTTC.

V and J are TRBV5-1 and TRBJ2-2; D gene unclear. The germline V and J ends were trimmed by 4 bases and 4 bases, with 8 bases remaining between them. This CDR3 comprises 13 residues. Germline CDR1 reads SGHRS; CDR2 reads YFSETQ. CDR3: CASSGLITGELFF. For the CDR3, the DNA is TGCGCCAGCAGCGGTCTAATCACCGGGGAGCTGTTTTTT.

This clone came up a few times. The rearrangement joins TRBV4-3 to TRBJ1-5; D is unresolved. CDR1 is LGHNA and CDR2 is YSLEER in the germline V gene. This CDR3 has 15 residues. V was shortened by 2 bases and J by 0 bases, with 8 bases between the two germline ends. CDR3 sequence (DNA): TGCGCCAGCAGCCAATCGGCGAATAGCAATCAGCCCCAGCATTTT. As protein: CASSQSANSNQPQHF.

The chain carries TRBV5-5 and TRBJ1-1; D might be TRBD1 (5 bases). The CDR3 is 14 amino acids. Germline values: CDR1 SGHKS, CDR2 YYEKEE (reference sequence). Between the trimmed V and J ends, which lost 0 bases and 1 base, there was a span of 7 bases. The CDR3 nucleotides are TGTGCCAGCAGCTTGGAAAGGGGGAACACTGAAGCTTTCTTT. As protein: CASSLERGNTEAFF. The full variable domain, in which reference TRBV5-5 and TRBJ1-1 provide the parts outside the CDR3, is DAGVTQSPTHLIKTRGQQVTLRCSPISGHKSVSWYQQVLGQGPQFIFQYYEKEERGRGNFPDRFSARQFPNYSSELNVNALLLGDSALYLCASSLERGNTEAFFGQGTRLTVV.

This clone was seen only a few times. The chain links TRBV19 to TRBJ1-5; D not certain. The CDR3 runs to 12 residues. V was trimmed by 0 bases and J by 12 bases, leaving 9 bases between them. Germline loops: CDR1 LNHDA, CDR2 SQIVND (reference sequence). The CDR3 loop reads CASSIEEYSQHF. CDR3 in DNA: TGTGCCAGTAGTATAGAGGAATACAGCCAGCATTTT. The full variable domain, completed using reference TRBV19 and TRBJ1-5, is DGGITQSPKYLFRKEGQNVTLSCEQNLNHDAMYWYRQDPGQGLRLIYYSQIVNDFQKGDIAEGYSVSREKKESFPLTVTSAQKNPTAFYLCASSIEEYSQHFGDGTRLSIL.

The J gene is TRBJ2-2, the V gene TRBV30, with 10 bases aligning to TRBD2. The CDR3 is 14 amino acids. With 6 bases clipped from V and 8 bases from J, the junction kept 9 bases outside the gene matches. Germline-derived CDR1 and CDR2 are GTSNPN and SVGIG (reference sequence). CDR3 in DNA: TGTGCCTGTCGGACTAGCGGCCTCCTAGGGGAGCTGTTTTTT. It codes for CACRTSGLLGELFF.

The V and J genes are TRBV4-2 and TRBJ2-7; 8 bases are shared with TRBD1. The J segment lost 5 bases and the V segment lost 1 base, leaving 7 bases of the junction unmatched. The CDR3 is 15 amino acids. CDR1 and CDR2 (germline): LGHNA, YNFKEQ. The chain's CDR3 is CASSQATGALDEQYF. In nucleotides, the CDR3 is TGTGCCAGCAGCCAAGCGACAGGGGCTTTAGACGAGCAGTACTTC.

The chain couples TRBV5-1 to TRBJ1-2; possibly TRBD1 for D (5 bases). This CDR3 contains 13 residues. Germline lookup yields CDR1 SGHRS and CDR2 YFSETQ. Trimming left V 4 bases short and J 6 bases short, with 13 bases between. The CDR3 nucleotides read TGCGCCAGCAGCCCGACAATAGGGGATGGCTACACCTTC. It encodes CASSPTIGDGYTF.

V gene TRBV7-9 combines with J gene TRBJ1-1; D is unclear. The CDR3 is made up of 15 amino acids. In germline, CDR1 is SEHNR, CDR2 FQNEAQ (reference sequence). V was trimmed by 3 bases and J by 7 bases, leaving 18 bases between them. The DNA for the CDR3 is TGTGCCAGCAGCTTGTCGTCTGTTCCCCAAGATGAAGCTTTCTTT. It specifies CASSLSSVPQDEAFF.

The gene calls are TRBV5-6 and TRBJ2-2; 7 bases are shared with TRBD1. Germline assignment: CDR1 SGHDT and CDR2 YYEEEE. The CDR3 is made up of 15 amino acids. V lost 4 bases to trimming and J lost 3 bases; unmatched junction nucleotides: 6. The CDR3 DNA sequence: TGTGCCAGCAGCCCGGACAGGTTGGACACCGGGGAGCTGTTTTTT. This codes for CASSPDRLDTGELFF.

V gene TRBV30 combines with J gene TRBJ1-2, with a possible D match to TRBD1 (5 bases). V was trimmed by 4 bases and J by 2 bases, leaving 11 bases between them. Germline loops: CDR1 GTSNPN, CDR2 SVGIG (reference sequence). This CDR3 has 13 residues. Here the CDR3 reads CAWIRTGNYGYTF. CDR3 nucleotide sequence: TGTGCCTGGATCCGTACAGGCAACTATGGCTACACCTTC. The full variable domain, in which reference TRBV30 and TRBJ1-2 provide the parts outside the CDR3, is SQTIHQWPATLVQPVGSPLSLECTVEGTSNPNLYWYRQAAGRGLQLLFYSVGIGQISSEVPQNLSASRPQDRQFILSSKKLLLSDSGFYLCAWIRTGNYGYTFGSGTRLTVV.

The V gene is TRBV19, the J gene TRBJ2-7, with unresolved D. The V end lost 8 bases, the J end lost 3 bases, and 11 bases lay between the germline ends. Per the germline V gene, CDR1 is LNHDA and CDR2 is SQIVND (reference sequence). This CDR3 comprises 12 residues. CDR3 amino acids: CASAQTNYEQYF. The CDR3 coding sequence is TGTGCCAGTGCCCAGACGAACTACGAGCAGTACTTC.

V usage is TRBV4-3 and J usage is TRBJ2-1; TRBD2 matches 10 bases. CDR3 length equals 16 residues. Germline-derived CDR1 and CDR2 are LGHNA and YSLEER. Trimming at V came to 0 bases and at J to 4 bases, leaving 3 bases not matched to a gene. The CDR3 sequence: CASSQDRTSGYNEQFF. Written as DNA, the CDR3 is TGCGCCAGCAGCCAAGATAGGACTAGCGGATACAATGAGCAGTTCTTC.

The chain has TRBV28 and TRBJ1-1; D is ambiguous. There are 14 residues in the CDR3. V lost 5 bases and J lost 1, with 11 bases in between. Germline CDR1 and CDR2: MDHEN and SYDVKM. The CDR3: CASSMTASNTEAFF. For the CDR3, the DNA is TGTGCCAGCAGTATGACGGCATCGAACACTGAAGCTTTCTTT.

This clone was recorded only once. This chain links TRBV6-1 with TRBJ2-1, with no clear D. The CDR3 is 15 amino acids. V dropped 5 bases and J dropped 8 bases, with 19 bases sitting between them. The germline CDR1 and CDR2 sequences are MNHNS and SASEGT. DNA for the CDR3: TGTGCCAGCAGTCGTCTCAGTACCGCTCGGGATGAGCAGTTCTTC. Translating gives CASSRLSTARDEQFF.

The chain joins TRBV14 to TRBJ1-2; a possible D gene is TRBD1 (5 bases). Looked up from germline, CDR1 is SGHDN and CDR2 is FVKESK. Trimming removed 5 bases at V and 12 bases at J, with 19 bases between. CDR3 length equals 13 residues. The CDR3 loop reads CASSEAPGTAHTF. CDR3 nucleotides: TGTGCCAGCAGCGAAGCTCCGGGGACTGCGCACACCTTC.

The gene calls are TRBV5-6 and TRBJ2-2, with a tentative D call TRBD2 (5 bases). Germline CDR1 SGHDT, CDR2 YYEEEE. There are 15 residues in the CDR3. Trimming removed 0 bases at V and 0 bases at J, with 6 bases between. CDR3 in amino acids: CASSLVAPNTGELFF. CDR3 nucleotide sequence: TGTGCCAGCAGCTTGGTAGCGCCGAACACCGGGGAGCTGTTTTTT.

The gene calls are TRBV19 and TRBJ2-6, with 9 bases identical to TRBD1. Trimming cost V 2 bases and J 2 bases; bases outside gene matches: 4. There are 17 residues in the CDR3. CDR1 LNHDA and CDR2 SQIVND come from the germline V gene (reference sequence). CDR3 sequence reads: CASSIIGTGTGANVLTF. CDR3 in DNA: TGTGCCAGTAGTATAATCGGGACAGGGACTGGGGCCAACGTCCTGACTTTC.

The chain is built from TRBV5-8 and TRBJ2-1; D is unclear. CDR1 and CDR2 from the germline V gene are SGHTS and YDEGEE. V was trimmed by 0 bases and J by 10 bases, leaving 11 bases between them. The CDR3 is 13 amino acids. DNA for the CDR3: TGTGCCAGCAGCTTGGAAATGTTGGGCGAGCAGTTCTTC. It codes for CASSLEMLGEQFF.

The chain combines TRBV28 with TRBJ1-2, with 7 bases fitting TRBD1. Germline CDR1 is MDHEN and CDR2 is SYDVKM. V was clipped by 10 bases and J by 2 bases; unmatched bases: 7. The CDR3 contains 13 residues. The CDR3, as DNA: TGTGCCATCAAACAGGGGTCGAACTATGGCTACACCTTC. This translates into CAIKQGSNYGYTF.